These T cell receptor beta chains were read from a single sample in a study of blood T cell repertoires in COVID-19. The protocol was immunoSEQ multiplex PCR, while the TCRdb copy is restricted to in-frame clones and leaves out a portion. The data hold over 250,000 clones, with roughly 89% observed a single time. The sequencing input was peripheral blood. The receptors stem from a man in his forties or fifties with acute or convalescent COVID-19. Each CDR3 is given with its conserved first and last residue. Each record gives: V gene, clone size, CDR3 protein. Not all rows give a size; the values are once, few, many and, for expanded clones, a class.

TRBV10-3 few CAISEAGALYEQYF
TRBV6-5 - CASLGVGSKNIQYF
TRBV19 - CASSTVRNTIYF
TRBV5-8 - CASRRGQRYSYEQYF
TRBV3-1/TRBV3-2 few CASSQVGQKGGNEQFF
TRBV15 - CATSRGRKASGANVLTF
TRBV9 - CASSVGGDDNSPLHF
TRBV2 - CASVRLMTYEQYF
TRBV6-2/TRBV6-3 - CASSWGQGYGYTF
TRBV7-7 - CASSSGHYQETQYF
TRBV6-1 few CASSEQGASVGYEQYF
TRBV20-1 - CSAGRGIEAFF
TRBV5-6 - CATSSGGPYGYTF
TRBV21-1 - CASSKQAGSGGNTDTQYF
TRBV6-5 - CASRIDRGLGTEAFF
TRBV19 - CASSKRPGTAGGELFF
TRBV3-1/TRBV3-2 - CASSQGTVQSPLHF
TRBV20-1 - CSASGLAGVNEQFF
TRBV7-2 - CASSLTGEAETQYF
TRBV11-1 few CASSSLGQNTEAFF
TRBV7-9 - CASSLEGINTEAFF
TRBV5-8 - CASTEQSNQPQHF
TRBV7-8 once CASSSRPGNTEAFF
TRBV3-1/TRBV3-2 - CASSQFMGGEQYF
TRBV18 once CASSPGLAGGSYNEQFF
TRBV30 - CAWSKSPVTQPQHF
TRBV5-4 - CASSNQGGGHPHF
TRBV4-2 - CASSQGEGEMNTEAFF
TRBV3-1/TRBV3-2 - CASSQAGGEQFF